This T cell receptor beta chain appears in the sequencing data of a study of human T cells and chemical hapten exposure. Background on the study: All through the roughly 23-week study, the scalp of each patient received diphenylcyclopropenone doses weekly.

The time point here: pre-sensitization, week 0. Treatment meaning: therapeutic diphenylcyclopropenone sensitization with weekly scalp DPC. This CDR3 has 15 residues. Germline V lookup: CDR1 SEHNR, CDR2 FQNEAQ (reference sequence). Trimming at V came to 3 bases and at J to 0 bases, leaving 3 bases not matched to a gene. For the library, individual cDNA molecules each received unique molecular identifiers. In TCRdb, the RACE reads were re-called with MiXCR into one record per CDR3 protein. The repertoire holds about 180,000 distinct CDR3 sequences, with just under 30% as singletons. There are a few counts of this clonotype.

J is TRBJ2-7 and V is TRBV7-9, with TRBD2 matching 9 bases. This material consisted of whole blood, taken in connection with sensitization to the hapten diphenylcyclopropenone (DPC). This sequence originates from a woman in her 30s with alopecia areata. Some clones in this sample may be carry-over from other donors' samples. In DNA form, the CDR3 reads TGTGCCAGCAGCTTGGGACTAGCCGTCTCCTACGAGCAGTACTTC. Translating gives CASSLGLAVSYEQYF.